These T cell receptor beta chains were read from a single sample in a study of shared clonotypes between healthy human individuals. Clones were read by immunoSEQ multiplex PCR, and TCRdb kept only the in-frame ones, dropping some. The sample has about 1.9 million clones; over 85% are singletons. Sequencing was done on a sample of naive CD8+ T cells from PBMCs. These receptors originate from a man aged 18 to 35 in good health. Some clones in this sample may be carry-over from other donors' samples. The CDR3 runs from the conserved cysteine through the conserved F or W. A clone size is listed for some rows: how often the clone was seen (once, few, many), or a class if it is expanded.

cdr3_aa: CASSFMGGNEQFF
v_call: TRBV5-1
clone_size: .
j_call: TRBJ2-1

cdr3_aa: CASGSTGLAGNDEQFF
v_call: TRBV6-6
clone_size: .
j_call: TRBJ2-1

cdr3_aa: CASTTVPGYEQYF
v_call: TRBV28
clone_size: once
j_call: TRBJ2-7

cdr3_aa: CASSIRDLRRNYGYTF
v_call: TRBV19
clone_size: .
j_call: TRBJ1-2

cdr3_aa: CASSSGPLGQYF
v_call: TRBV27
clone_size: .
j_call: TRBJ2-7

cdr3_aa: CASTYVPISTGSNEQFF
v_call: TRBV19
clone_size: .
j_call: TRBJ2-1

cdr3_aa: CASSLQAYNGYTF
v_call: TRBV2
clone_size: .
j_call: TRBJ1-2

cdr3_aa: CASSFETGGYGYTF
v_call: TRBV13
clone_size: .
j_call: TRBJ1-2

cdr3_aa: CASSASRGYTF
v_call: TRBV19
clone_size: .
j_call: TRBJ1-2

cdr3_aa: CASSQGGGPEQYF
v_call: TRBV4-2
clone_size: .
j_call: TRBJ2-7

cdr3_aa: CASTPLAGVFNEQFF
v_call: TRBV6-5
clone_size: .
j_call: TRBJ2-1

cdr3_aa: CASSYVTVEQYF
v_call: TRBV11-2
clone_size: .
j_call: TRBJ2-7

cdr3_aa: CATSRDRGQPQHF
v_call: TRBV15
clone_size: .
j_call: TRBJ1-5

cdr3_aa: CSVVGGASGETQYF
v_call: TRBV29-1
clone_size: .
j_call: TRBJ2-5

cdr3_aa: CASSISVNTEAFF
v_call: TRBV27
clone_size: .
j_call: TRBJ1-1

cdr3_aa: CASSQLYRGGPNEQYF
v_call: TRBV27
clone_size: .
j_call: TRBJ2-7

cdr3_aa: CASSPWTDYNEQFF
v_call: TRBV5-1
clone_size: .
j_call: TRBJ2-1

cdr3_aa: CASSPRQGDYEQYF
v_call: TRBV9
clone_size: .
j_call: TRBJ2-7

cdr3_aa: CASSDTIVSGANVLTF
v_call: TRBV30
clone_size: .
j_call: TRBJ2-6

cdr3_aa: CASSPGIGNTEAFF
v_call: TRBV6-6
clone_size: .
j_call: TRBJ1-1

cdr3_aa: CASSPVRGPYGYTF
v_call: TRBV4-3
clone_size: .
j_call: TRBJ1-2

cdr3_aa: CASRSGRTPGSEQFF
v_call: TRBV27
clone_size: .
j_call: TRBJ2-1

cdr3_aa: CASSVGGDTDTQYF
v_call: TRBV9
clone_size: .
j_call: TRBJ2-3

cdr3_aa: CASSTRERADTQYF
v_call: TRBV27
clone_size: once
j_call: TRBJ2-3

cdr3_aa: CASSQGQGLYEQYF
v_call: TRBV4-3
clone_size: .
j_call: TRBJ2-7

cdr3_aa: CASSSRDGGNQPQHF
v_call: TRBV27
clone_size: .
j_call: TRBJ1-5

cdr3_aa: CASIGQADIQPQHF
v_call: TRBV6-1
clone_size: .
j_call: TRBJ1-5

cdr3_aa: CASSLLLGTGAEAFF
v_call: TRBV7-9
clone_size: .
j_call: TRBJ1-1

cdr3_aa: CASTSGGRTAGEQYF
v_call: TRBV5-6
clone_size: .
j_call: TRBJ2-7

cdr3_aa: CASSQDLNQPQHF
v_call: TRBV4-1
clone_size: .
j_call: TRBJ1-5

cdr3_aa: CASSGYPALAGVNEQYF
v_call: TRBV5-6
clone_size: .
j_call: TRBJ2-7

cdr3_aa: CASSVVPSGRADTQYF
v_call: TRBV9
clone_size: once
j_call: TRBJ2-3

cdr3_aa: CAISESDSGNQPQHF
v_call: TRBV10-3
clone_size: .
j_call: TRBJ1-5

cdr3_aa: CASSQLYNADRVYWETQYF
v_call: TRBV4-3
clone_size: .
j_call: TRBJ2-5

cdr3_aa: CASSPQEGRFYEQYF
v_call: TRBV11-2
clone_size: .
j_call: TRBJ2-7

cdr3_aa: CASSLYSYEQYF
v_call: TRBV7-9
clone_size: .
j_call: TRBJ2-7